These 20 T cell receptor beta chains were sequenced from one sample in a study of cytomegalovirus exposure and HLA in healthy donors. PCR was performed using 60 Vbeta and 13 Jbeta primers. Assay: immunoSEQ multiplex PCR; the TCRdb copy retains only in-frame clones and omits some. The table has about 130,000 clones, about 82% seen once. Specimen: PBMCs. The receptor set was obtained from a man aged 25-45 years in good health and CMV-seronegative.

The chain employs TRBV4-3 and TRBJ1-2; D is unclear. Germline V gene lookup returns CDR1 LGHNA and CDR2 YSLEER. V was shortened by 4 bases and J by 13 bases, with 16 bases between the two germline ends. CDR3 size: 12 residues. The chain's CDR3 is CASSPDVGAFTF. CDR3 DNA: TGCGCCAGCAGCCCTGATGTGGGCGCTTTCACCTTC.

The rearrangement links TRBV5-1 to TRBJ1-5; D unclear. This CDR3 contains 14 residues. Germline CDR1 is SGHRS and CDR2 is YFSETQ. V lost 1 base and J 4 bases, leaving 9 bases between the germline ends. CDR3 sequence reads: CASSLSDLNQPQHF. The DNA of the CDR3 is TGCGCCAGCAGCTTGTCGGACTTGAATCAGCCCCAGCATTTT.

J is TRBJ2-5 and V is TRBV28, with 7 positions matching TRBD2. The junction had 0 bases not matched to a gene; V was cut back by 4 bases and J by 7 bases. The CDR3 length is 11 residues. Germline V gene sequence: CDR1 MDHEN, CDR2 SYDVKM. The chain's CDR3 is CASSWGGTQYF. The CDR3 nucleotides are TGTGCCAGCAGTTGGGGGGGGACCCAGTACTTC.

The chain employs TRBV7-8 and TRBJ2-5; weak D call: TRBD1 (8 bases). Trimming cost V 1 base and J 4 bases, with 19 bases left between them. The CDR3 has 17 amino acids. From germline, CDR1 is SGHVS and CDR2 FQNEAQ. The CDR3 DNA follows: TGTGCCAGCAGCTTAGGGTGGACAGGGAGGGTGAGAGAGACCCAGTACTTC. This encodes CASSLGWTGRVRETQYF.

The V gene is TRBV15, the J gene TRBJ1-4; 8 bases map to TRBD1. This CDR3 is 16 amino acids long. Germline CDR1 is LNHNV and CDR2 is YYDKDF (reference sequence). With V trimmed by 1 base and J by 8 bases, 9 bases remained unmatched. The CDR3 loop reads CATSRVEGRDREKLFF. Here the CDR3 DNA reads TGTGCCACCAGCAGAGTGGAGGGACGGGACAGGGAAAAACTGTTTTTT. Together with reference TRBV15 and TRBJ1-4, the CDR3 gives the full variable domain: DAMVIQNPRYQVTQFGKPVTLSCSQTLNHNVMYWYQQKSSQAPKLLFHYYDKDFNNEADTPDNFQSRRPNTSFCFLDIRSPGLGDTAMYLCATSRVEGRDREKLFFGSGTQLSVL.

The J gene is TRBJ1-3, the V gene TRBV2, with TRBD1 matching over 7 bases. This CDR3 spans 15 amino acids. Germline CDR1 reads SNHLY; CDR2 reads FYNNEI. Trimming removed 5 bases from V and 2 bases from J; junction bases left unmatched: 6. DNA of the CDR3: TGTGCCAGCAGTTTAAACAGGGGCACTGGAAACACCATATATTTT. It yields the protein CASSLNRGTGNTIYF.

The chain carries TRBV28 and TRBJ1-5; D is unclear. The CDR3 totals 15 residues. Germline V lookup: CDR1 MDHEN, CDR2 SYDVKM. Between the trimmed V and J ends, which lost 3 bases and 6 bases, there was a span of 15 bases. The chain's CDR3 is CASSFRTFASQPQHF. In DNA, the CDR3 is TGTGCCAGCAGTTTTAGAACGTTCGCTAGTCAGCCCCAGCATTTT.

This clone was picked up one time. V usage is TRBV7-2 and J usage is TRBJ2-3, with D possibly being TRBD1 (7 bases). Trimming took off 0 bases at V and 3 bases at J, with 10 bases between the two ends. CDR1 and CDR2 (germline): SGHTA, FQGNSA. The CDR3 covers 15 residues. Written as DNA, the CDR3 is TGTGCCAGCAGCTTAGCGTCAGGGGGGACAGATACGCAGTATTTT. It yields the protein CASSLASGGTDTQYF. Variable domain in full (rest from reference TRBV7-2 and TRBJ2-3): GAGVSQSPSNKVTEKGKDVELRCDPISGHTALYWYRQSLGQGLEFLIYFQGNSAPDKSGLPSDRFSAERTGGSVSTLTIQRTQQEDSAVYLCASSLASGGTDTQYFGPGTRLTVL.

This chain links TRBV28 with TRBJ1-4; 7 bases map to TRBD1. Unmatched junction bases numbered 5, after V lost 4 bases and J lost 6 bases. The CDR3 runs 14 residues. Germline CDR1 is MDHEN and CDR2 is SYDVKM. The CDR3 reads CASSSTGQDEKLFF. The CDR3 nucleotides read TGTGCCAGCAGTTCGACAGGACAGGATGAAAAACTGTTTTTT.

In its sample, this clone was seen once. The chain uses TRBV9 and TRBJ2-3, with 12 bases identical to TRBD2. There are 17 residues in the CDR3. With V trimmed by 3 bases and J by 0 bases, 5 bases remained unmatched. Germline values: CDR1 SGDLS, CDR2 YYNGEE. This CDR3 reads CASSGLAGGGSTDTQYF. In DNA, the CDR3 is TGTGCCAGCAGCGGGCTAGCGGGGGGGGGTAGCACAGATACGCAGTATTTT. Complete variable domain (other parts from reference TRBV9 and TRBJ2-3): DSGVTQTPKHLITATGQRVTLRCSPRSGDLSVYWYQQSLDQGLQFLIQYYNGEERAKGNILERFSAQQFPDLHSELNLSSLELGDSALYFCASSGLAGGGSTDTQYFGPGTRLTVL.

The rearrangement links TRBV25-1 to TRBJ2-7; 8 bases map to TRBD1. V lost 4 bases to trimming and J lost 0 bases; unmatched junction nucleotides: 11. This CDR3 comprises 17 residues. Per germline, CDR1 MGHDK and CDR2 SYGVNS. The CDR3 protein is CASSAYSGTGSSYEQYF. CDR3 nucleotides: TGTGCCAGCAGTGCCTACTCCGGGACAGGCAGCTCCTACGAGCAGTACTTC.

This chain connects TRBV2 to TRBJ1-3; D possibly corresponds to TRBD1 (5 bases). The CDR3 is 14 residues long. Germline V gene sequence: CDR1 SNHLY, CDR2 FYNNEI. Trimming took 6 bases from V and 0 from J, leaving 9 bases between them. This CDR3 is CASSGGFSGNTIYF. The CDR3 nucleotides are TGTGCCAGCAGCGGGGGTTTCTCTGGAAACACCATATATTTT. Looking up the rest from reference TRBV2 and TRBJ1-3 gives the full variable domain: EPEVTQTPSHQVTQMGQEVILRCVPISNHLYFYWYRQILGQKVEFLVSFYNNEISEKSEIFDDQFSVERPDGSNFTLKIRSTKLEDSAMYFCASSGGFSGNTIYFGEGSWLTVV.

This chain links TRBV28 with TRBJ2-7, with D possibly being TRBD1 (6 bases). The CDR3 length is 13 residues. With 7 bases removed from V and 3 bases from J, the gap between germline ends came to 13 bases. Germline V gene data show CDR1 as MDHEN and CDR2 as SYDVKM. CDR3 in amino acids: CASTFRGIYEQYF. For the CDR3, the DNA is TGTGCCAGCACCTTTAGGGGGATCTACGAGCAGTACTTC.

This chain connects TRBV28 to TRBJ2-7; D is possibly TRBD1 (6 bases). This CDR3 has 14 residues. V was pared by 5 bases and J by 3 bases, with 14 bases between. Per the germline V gene, CDR1 is MDHEN and CDR2 is SYDVKM. The CDR3 region has the DNA TGTGCCAGCAGTCCCCGCTGGGGGCGCTACGAGCAGTACTTC. This sequence encodes CASSPRWGRYEQYF.

The V gene is TRBV27, the J gene TRBJ2-1, with 12 positions matching TRBD2. This CDR3 contains 13 residues. From germline, CDR1 is MNHEY and CDR2 SMNVEV (reference sequence). V lost 4 bases and J lost 16; bases outside the gene matches: 8. The CDR3 is CASSSWTSGVLFF. As DNA, the CDR3 is TGTGCCAGCAGTTCCTGGACTAGCGGGGTACTTTTCTTC.

V gene TRBV19 combines with J gene TRBJ1-1; TRBD1 might be the D (5 bases). The V gene's germline CDR1 is LNHDA and CDR2 SQIVND (reference sequence). The CDR3 runs 13 residues. Trimming took off 9 bases at V and 3 bases at J, with 14 bases between the two ends. The CDR3 here is CASRGRGYTEAFF. CDR3 DNA: TGTGCCAGCCGAGGGCGGGGGTACACTGAAGCTTTCTTT. Complete variable domain (other parts from reference TRBV19 and TRBJ1-1): DGGITQSPKYLFRKEGQNVTLSCEQNLNHDAMYWYRQDPGQGLRLIYYSQIVNDFQKGDIAEGYSVSREKKESFPLTVTSAQKNPTAFYLCASRGRGYTEAFFGQGTRLTVV.

The rearrangement joins TRBV4-1 to TRBJ2-1, with unresolved D. Trimming removed 4 bases from V and 6 bases from J, with 4 bases in between. Per germline, CDR1 MGHRA and CDR2 YSYEKL. This CDR3 has 11 amino acids. The CDR3 nucleotides read TGCGCCAGCAGCCGTCGCAATGAGCAGTTCTTC. Protein: CASSRRNEQFF.

The J gene is TRBJ2-3, the V gene TRBV28, with D possibly matching TRBD2 (6 bases). Trimming left V 4 bases short and J 4 bases short, with 15 bases between. Germline V CDR1 and CDR2: MDHEN, SYDVKM. The CDR3 contains 15 residues. CDR3 DNA sequence: TGTGCCAGCAGTTACTTCGGGAGTAGTTCAGATACGCAGTATTTT. Translated: CASSYFGSSSDTQYF.

The V gene is TRBV6-5, the J gene TRBJ1-4, with 8 bases identical to TRBD1. V was clipped by 0 bases and J by 8 bases; unmatched bases: 5. The germline CDR1 and CDR2 sequences are MNHEY and SVGAGI. The length of the CDR3 is 15 residues. Written as DNA, the CDR3 is TGTGCCAGCAGTTACTCAGGACAGGGAGGAGAAAAACTGTTTTTT. Protein product: CASSYSGQGGEKLFF.

This clone was seen just once. The chain combines TRBV6-5 with TRBJ1-3, with D possibly matching TRBD1 (5 bases). Germline CDR1 reads MNHEY; CDR2 reads SVGAGI. V was clipped by 6 bases and J by 0 bases, with 12 bases between them. This CDR3 contains 15 residues. The CDR3 spells CASSHRQLSGNTIYF. As DNA, the CDR3 is TGTGCCAGCAGCCACAGGCAGCTCTCTGGAAACACCATATATTTT.